Included here is one T cell receptor (beta chain) sequence, with context. The antigen is not known. This sample is drawn from a study of T cells in Graves' hyperthyroidism and ophthalmopathy. Study-wide points: Ophthalmopathy cases were set apart from stable hyperthyroidism by a 13 V-J model.

CDR3 length: 13 amino acids. Germline CDR1 and CDR2: MNHNS and SASEGT. Trimming took off 4 bases at V and 4 bases at J, with 10 bases between the two ends. What was amplified from RNA transcripts were TCR beta CDR3 regions. Researchers ran a first-round RT-PCR on the TCR CDR3 using the HTBI primer set. TCRdb reanalysed the multiplex PCR reads using MiXCR and keeps one entry per CDR3 protein. Of 30,000 to 45,000 distinct CDR3 sequences detected, around 53% appear once; the ten largest clones hold roughly 15%. Clinical symptoms, serum thyroxine, TRAb, thyroid ultrasound and orbital computed tomography established diagnosis.

This chain uses TRBV6-1 with TRBJ1-1; D is uncertain. The sequencing input was blood. This clonotype was sampled from a man between 40 and 49 years old with Graves' ophthalmopathy. The CDR3 sequence is CASSALSGTEAFF. CDR3 DNA sequence: TGTGCCAGCAGTGCACTTTCAGGCACTGAAGCTTTCTTT.